The T cell receptor (beta chain) described here comes from a study of CD8 T cells in Susac syndrome. Germline V gene data show CDR1 as SGHAT and CDR2 as FQNNGV. V shed 1 base, J shed 9 bases, and the junction held 5 bases outside the gene matches. CDR3 length: 14 amino acids. After extraction with the RNeasy kit, roughly 0.45 to 1 ug of the RNA was reverse transcribed using random hexamers. One entry per CDR3 protein, called by TCRdb with MiXCR from the immunoSEQ multiplex PCR reads. This sample has about 250,000 distinct CDR3 sequences; 85% to 95% occur once, and the top ten carry about 0.07%. The chain employs TRBV11-2 and TRBJ2-1; TRBD2 matches at 8 bases. The clonotype was recovered from a human donor with multiple sclerosis. The sequenced sample consisted of CD4+ T cells from PBMCs. CDR3 protein: CASSLASGSPEQFF. The CDR3 DNA is TGTGCCAGCAGCTTAGCCAGCGGGAGCCCTGAGCAGTTCTTC. The variable domain in full, with the rest retrieved from reference TRBV11-2 and TRBJ2-1, is EAGVAQSPRYKIIEKRQSVAFWCNPISGHATLYWYQQILGQGPKLLIQFQNNGVVDDSQLPKDRFSAERLKGVDSTLKIQPAKLEDSAVYLCASSLASGSPEQFFGPGTRLTVL.